Presented here are 27 T cell receptor beta chains from one specimen sequenced in a study of blood T cell repertoires in COVID-19. Assay: immunoSEQ multiplex PCR; the TCRdb copy retains only in-frame clones and omits some. The data contain about 330,000 clones, roughly nine tenths of them singletons. Sequencing was performed on PBMCs or T cells enriched from blood (not recorded which). The receptors come from a woman aged 30 to 39 who had recovered from COVID-19.

The chain has TRBV23-1 and TRBJ2-4; TRBD1 might be the D (6 bases). TRBV23-1 is an open reading frame whose function is uncertain. Trimming took 7 bases from V and 10 from J, leaving 20 bases between them. The CDR3 is made up of 14 amino acids. The CDR3 loop is CASNRQGFPRIQYF. The CDR3 nucleotides read TGCGCCAGCAATCGCCAGGGGTTCCCTAGGATTCAGTACTTC.

This clone was seen more than once but under ten times. This rearrangement joins TRBV5-4 to TRBJ2-7; 10 nucleotides align to TRBD1. The CDR3 runs to 14 residues. The V segment lost 0 bases and the J segment 7 bases; nucleotides outside the gene matches: 4. Germline lookup yields CDR1 SGHNT and CDR2 YYREEE (reference sequence). CDR3 nucleotide sequence: TGTGCCAGCAGCTTGGGGGGACAGGGGTGGGAGCAGTACTTC. Amino acid sequence: CASSLGGQGWEQYF.

The chain combines TRBV6-5 with TRBJ1-6; D is uncertain. This CDR3 comprises 14 residues. Trimming removed 4 bases at V and 10 bases at J, with 14 bases between. Germline loops: CDR1 MNHEY, CDR2 SVGAGI. The CDR3 reads CASSFGQARSPLHF. The CDR3, as DNA: TGTGCCAGCAGTTTCGGTCAGGCGCGATCACCCCTCCACTTT.

CDR3 DNA sequence: TGTGCCAGCTCACCCGTCAGCGGGGGGAACACCGGGGAGCTGTTTTTT. This gives the protein CASSPVSGGNTGELFF. The rearrangement joins TRBV18 to TRBJ2-2; 8 positions agree with TRBD2. V dropped 3 bases and J dropped 1; count of bases not matched to a gene: 4. Germline CDR1 KGHSH, CDR2 LQKENI. This CDR3 region has 16 residues.

This chain connects TRBV6-1 to TRBJ1-6; D possibly corresponds to TRBD1 (6 bases). The V gene's germline CDR1 is MNHNS and CDR2 SASEGT. V was pared by 1 base and J by 4 bases, with 14 bases between. This CDR3 has 17 amino acids. CDR3 sequence (DNA): TGTGCCAGCAGTGAAGATAACAGGGTGAGATATAATTCACCCCTCCACTTT. This gives the protein CASSEDNRVRYNSPLHF.

V gene TRBV6-5 combines with J gene TRBJ1-6; possibly TRBD1 for D (6 bases). CDR1 and CDR2 (germline): MNHEY, SVGAGI. Trimming stripped 2 bases from V and 7 bases from J, with 15 bases between. This CDR3 is built from 16 residues. CDR3 bases: TGTGCCAGCAGTTACCTCAACCAGGGGCCCAATTCACCCCTCCACTTT. Amino acids: CASSYLNQGPNSPLHF.

This rearrangement joins TRBV7-2 to TRBJ2-3; TRBD2 might be the D (6 bases). Looked up from germline, CDR1 is SGHTA and CDR2 is FQGNSA. The CDR3 is 15 amino acids. With 0 bases removed from V and 5 bases from J, the gap between germline ends came to 12 bases. CDR3 nucleotide sequence: TGTGCCAGCAGCTTAGCGGGGGGACTTGTAGATACGCAGTATTTT. Its protein product is CASSLAGGLVDTQYF.

The chain links TRBV29-1 to TRBJ1-4, with 12 bases fitting TRBD1. Trimming removed 6 bases from V and 8 bases from J; junction bases left unmatched: 4. The CDR3 is 13 amino acids. Germline CDR1 reads SQVTM; CDR2 reads ANQGSEA. Here the CDR3 reads CSVVGTGGEKLFF. The CDR3 coding sequence is TGCAGCGTCGTCGGGACAGGGGGCGAAAAACTGTTTTTT.

The chain recombines TRBV5-1 with TRBJ1-1, with D perhaps TRBD1 (6 bases). CDR3 length: 14 residues. CDR1 is SGHRS, CDR2 YFSETQ, per germline. The ends were cut back, 4 bases at V and 6 bases at J, with 16 bases in the middle. This CDR3 reads CASSPGLNRAEAFF. The CDR3 DNA reads TGCGCCAGCAGCCCCGGACTGAACAGGGCTGAAGCTTTCTTT.

The chain combines TRBV21-1 with TRBJ2-1; the listed D gene, TRBD2, was not tested against the DNA. TRBV21-1 is shown as a pseudogene. The CDR3 extends over 13 amino acids. The CDR3 DNA reads as TGTGCCAGCAGCAAAGCGCGGGGGCAAGAGCAGTTCTTC. Amino acids: CASSKARGQEQFF.

The V gene is TRBV30, the J gene TRBJ1-2, with a possible D match to TRBD1 (6 bases). Germline V gene data show CDR1 as GTSNPN and CDR2 as SVGIG (reference sequence). The CDR3 length is 14 residues. Trimming took 4 bases from V and 4 from J, leaving 16 bases between them. The CDR3 DNA sequence: TGTGCCTGGACCCACCGGGGGGGCGGCTATGGCTACACCTTC. Encoded protein: CAWTHRGGGYGYTF.

The chain couples TRBV9 to TRBJ2-2; TRBD2 matches 8 bases. Losses at the gene ends were 0 bases for V and 1 base for J; bases not matched to a gene: 14. CDR1 is SGDLS and CDR2 is YYNGEE in the germline V gene. This CDR3 contains 20 residues. Written as DNA, the CDR3 is TGTGCCAGCAGCGTAGGCCCCGGGGGAGCGGGGGTTGTGAACACCGGGGAGCTGTTTTTT. Protein: CASSVGPGGAGVVNTGELFF. Full variable domain (missing parts from reference TRBV9 and TRBJ2-2): DSGVTQTPKHLITATGQRVTLRCSPRSGDLSVYWYQQSLDQGLQFLIQYYNGEERAKGNILERFSAQQFPDLHSELNLSSLELGDSALYFCASSVGPGGAGVVNTGELFFGEGSRLTVL.

The chain employs TRBV3-1 (or the pseudogene TRBV3-2) and TRBJ2-1, with a tentative D call TRBD2 (5 bases). The V gene lost 7 bases and the J gene lost 6 bases, with 16 bases spanning the gap. The CDR3 has 14 residues. From germline, CDR1 is LGHDT and CDR2 YNNKEL (reference sequence). CDR3 sequence (DNA): TGTGCCAGCACCAAAAGAACGGGGAGCAATGAGCAGTTCTTC. Its protein product is CASTKRTGSNEQFF.

For this clone: The sample contains more than one DNA sequence encoding this CDR3. The V gene is TRBV10-3, the J gene TRBJ1-2; D call uncertain. This CDR3 is 15 amino acids long. Germline lookup yields CDR1 ENHRY and CDR2 SYGVKD. V shed 0 bases and J shed 0 bases, with 8 bases lying between them. This CDR3 is CAISESAGANYGYTF. In DNA, the CDR3 is TGTGCCATCAGTGAGTCCGCGGGAGCTAACTATGGCTACACCTTC.

Only a few counts were recorded for this clone. The rearrangement uses TRBV28 and TRBJ1-3; maybe TRBD1 (6 bases). CDR1 and CDR2 (germline): MDHEN, SYDVKM. This CDR3 is built from 15 residues. The V end was cut by 3 bases, the J end by 4 bases, with 13 bases between. As DNA, the CDR3 is TGTGCCAGCAGTTTGGGGGGGGCTTCGGGAAACACCATATATTTT. It translates to CASSLGGASGNTIYF.

The rearrangement links TRBV18 to TRBJ1-2, with 8 bases lining up with TRBD1. Germline values: CDR1 KGHSH, CDR2 LQKENI. The CDR3 covers 16 residues. The J segment lost 7 bases and the V segment lost 2 bases, leaving 12 bases of the junction unmatched. CDR3 residues: CASSPIPMTGVGGYTF. The CDR3 region has the DNA TGTGCCAGCTCACCAATACCCATGACAGGGGTAGGTGGCTACACCTTC.

J is TRBJ1-1 and V is TRBV5-1; D is uncertain. V was clipped by 1 base and J by 2 bases, with 12 bases between them. In germline, CDR1 is SGHRS, CDR2 YFSETQ. The CDR3 extends over 15 amino acids. The CDR3 is CASSLSAGSNTEAFF. Written as DNA, the CDR3 is TGCGCCAGCAGCTTGTCGGCGGGATCCAACACTGAAGCTTTCTTT.

The rearrangement links TRBV11-2 to TRBJ2-1, with D possibly TRBD1 on 6 matching bases. The CDR3 consists of 15 residues. Trimming shortened V by 0 bases and J by 8 bases, and 14 bases separated the two germline ends. CDR1 is SGHAT, CDR2 FQNNGV, per germline. This chain's CDR3 is CASSLDRGGFDEQFF. The CDR3 DNA reads TGTGCCAGCAGCTTAGACAGGGGCGGCTTCGATGAGCAGTTCTTC.

This clone was observed once. The rearrangement joins TRBV7-9 to TRBJ1-2, with D hard to call. The ends were cut back, 1 base at V and 2 bases at J, with 11 bases in the middle. Germline V CDR1 and CDR2: SEHNR, FQNEAQ (reference sequence). The CDR3 sequence is 15 residues long. CDR3 loop: CASSLDSATNYGYTF. The CDR3 nucleotides are TGTGCCAGCAGCTTAGACTCCGCTACCAACTATGGCTACACCTTC. The full variable domain, its missing parts supplied by reference TRBV7-9 and TRBJ1-2, is DTGVSQNPRHKITKRGQNVTFRCDPISEHNRLYWYRQTLGQGPEFLTYFQNEAQLEKSRLLSDRFSAERPKGSFSTLEIQRTEQGDSAMYLCASSLDSATNYGYTFGSGTRLTVV.

The chain carries TRBV6-2 or TRBV6-3 and TRBJ1-2, with 9 bases fitting TRBD1. The ends lost 0 bases at V and 8 bases at J; junction bases unmatched: 4. Germline CDR1 MNHEY, CDR2 SVGEGT. The CDR3 runs to 14 residues. The CDR3 sequence: CASSYSVTGGGYTF. In DNA, the CDR3 is TGTGCCAGCAGTTACTCCGTGACAGGGGGAGGCTACACCTTC.

The gene calls are TRBV7-9 and TRBJ2-3, with 11 bases fitting TRBD2. Germline CDR1 SEHNR, CDR2 FQNEAQ (reference sequence). J was trimmed by 2 bases and V by 5 bases; bases with no gene match: 9. This CDR3 is built from 17 residues. In nucleotides, the CDR3 is TGTGCCAGCAGCCACGAACTAGCGGGGGCCAACACAGATACGCAGTATTTT. Translated, it gives CASSHELAGANTDTQYF.

J is TRBJ2-5 and V is TRBV9, with 10 bases aligning to TRBD2. Germline V gives CDR1 SGDLS, CDR2 YYNGEE. After removal of 0 bases from V and 5 bases from J, the junction contained 7 bases not matched to a gene. This CDR3 spans 16 amino acids. Here the CDR3 reads CASSVGNSGGFETQYF. Written as DNA, the CDR3 is TGTGCCAGCAGCGTAGGGAATAGCGGGGGGTTTGAGACCCAGTACTTC.

This clone was detected only once. The chain couples TRBV29-1 to TRBJ1-2; D unresolved. V lost 4 bases and J lost 11, with 20 bases in between. The CDR3 spans 13 residues. CDR1 and CDR2 from the germline V gene are SQVTM and ANQGSEA. This CDR3 is CSVAGIPNFGYTF. In DNA form, the CDR3 reads TGCAGCGTTGCCGGGATACCTAACTTTGGATACACCTTC.

The rearrangement links TRBV28 to TRBJ2-1; tentative D call: TRBD1 (5 bases). V was pared by 6 bases and J by 3 bases, with 15 bases between. This CDR3 spans 15 amino acids. CDR1 and CDR2 from the germline V gene are MDHEN and SYDVKM. CDR3 region: CASSPRGRGYNEQFF. The DNA of the CDR3 is TGTGCCAGCAGCCCTAGAGGAAGGGGCTACAATGAGCAGTTCTTC. Variable domain in full (rest from reference TRBV28 and TRBJ2-1): DVKVTQSSRYLVKRTGEKVFLECVQDMDHENMFWYRQDPGLGLRLIYFSYDVKMKEKGDIPEGYSVSREKKERFSLILESASTNQTSMYLCASSPRGRGYNEQFFGPGTRLTVL.

The chain joins TRBV11-2 to TRBJ2-2; 9 bases agree with TRBD1. J was trimmed by 8 bases and V by 5 bases; bases with no gene match: 9. The germline gives CDR1 SGHAT, CDR2 FQNNGV. The CDR3 is made up of 15 amino acids. CDR3 coding DNA: TGTGCCAGCAGCAGACGGACAGGGGTGGTGGGGGAGCTGTTTTTT. It specifies CASSRRTGVVGELFF.

The gene calls are TRBV10-3 and TRBJ2-3; TRBD1 aligns across 9 bases. This CDR3 is built from 16 residues. The V gene end was trimmed by 2 bases and the J gene end by 2 bases; junction bases not matched to a gene: 5. Per the germline V gene, CDR1 is ENHRY and CDR2 is SYGVKD. CDR3 residues: CAISEAGTGSTDTQYF. The CDR3 DNA follows: TGTGCCATCAGTGAGGCCGGGACAGGGTCCACAGATACGCAGTATTTT.

V usage is TRBV7-6 and J usage is TRBJ2-7, with 9 bases identical to TRBD1. Germline loops: CDR1 SGHVS, CDR2 FNYEAQ. After removal of 5 bases from V and 1 base from J, the junction contained 6 bases not matched to a gene. The CDR3 consists of 15 residues. The CDR3 reads CASSVGTGYSYEQYF. Written as DNA, the CDR3 is TGTGCCAGCAGCGTCGGGACAGGGTATTCCTACGAGCAGTACTTC.